Below are 13 T cell receptor beta chains sequenced from a single sample in a study of T cell responses to AZD1222 COVID-19 vaccine (dated by TCRdb to the early 2020s). Library preparation used the immunoSEQ multiplex PCR assay. What TCRdb holds here is the immuneACCESS table cut down to in-frame rearrangements. Part of the clones is not present; checked against another copy, under half of the missing clones reflect an unresolved V gene, and the others are unexplained. This sample has 95,000 to 150,000 clones in its table, and about nine tenths of those were observed once. The leading ten clones occupy under 6.5% of the sample. What this sample's time point label stands for: baseline before first vaccination. Sample: peripheral blood, taken on day 0 of AZD1222 vaccination. Receptor source: an adult in good health.

The rearrangement links TRBV11-3 to TRBJ2-2; no definite D call. Germline V gives CDR1 SGHNT, CDR2 YENEEA. CDR3 length: 15 amino acids. V was clipped by 5 bases and J by 5 bases, with 15 bases between them. This CDR3 is CASSPRSAGTGELFF. In nucleotides, the CDR3 is TGTGCCAGCAGCCCCAGATCCGCCGGGACCGGGGAGCTGTTTTTT.

This chain uses TRBV6-4 with TRBJ1-1; D is possibly TRBD1 (5 bases). Between the trimmed V and J ends, which lost 6 bases and 9 bases, there was a span of 20 bases. Germline V gives CDR1 MRHNA, CDR2 SNTAGT. This CDR3 is built from 14 residues. The CDR3 loop reads CASRATGGDTKAFF. CDR3 coding DNA: TGTGCCAGCAGGGCCACGGGGGGGGATACTAAAGCTTTCTTT.

The V gene is TRBV27, the J gene TRBJ1-2; weak D call: TRBD1 (5 bases). The CDR3 sequence is 14 residues long. Trimming removed 5 bases at V and 0 bases at J, with 10 bases between. Germline V gene data show CDR1 as MNHEY and CDR2 as SMNVEV (reference sequence). The CDR3 DNA reads TGTGCCAGCAGTAGGGACCTAGCTAACTATGGCTACACCTTC. Protein product: CASSRDLANYGYTF.

The chain is built from TRBV7-2 and TRBJ1-1; possible D gene TRBD1, 6 bases. In germline, CDR1 is SGHTA, CDR2 FQGNSA. CDR3 length: 13 residues. The V gene lost 3 bases and the J gene lost 6 bases, with 11 bases spanning the gap. CDR3 sequence reads: CASSFLGGSEAFF. CDR3 in DNA: TGTGCCAGCAGCTTTTTAGGGGGTTCTGAAGCTTTCTTT. Filled out from reference TRBV7-2 and TRBJ1-1, the complete variable domain reads GAGVSQSPSNKVTEKGKDVELRCDPISGHTALYWYRQSLGQGLEFLIYFQGNSAPDKSGLPSDRFSAERTGGSVSTLTIQRTQQEDSAVYLCASSFLGGSEAFFGQGTRLTVV.

This chain joins TRBV14 and TRBJ1-6; 9 positions agree with TRBD1. This CDR3 contains 14 residues. The germline gives CDR1 SGHDN, CDR2 FVKESK. J lost 7 bases, V lost 4 bases, and 2 bases had no gene match. The CDR3 DNA is TGTGCCAGCAGCCTCGGACAGGGGAATTCACCCCTCCACTTT. Protein sequence: CASSLGQGNSPLHF.

The chain joins TRBV5-6 to TRBJ1-2; tentatively, D is TRBD1 (5 bases). The CDR3 consists of 12 residues. The V gene's germline CDR1 is SGHDT and CDR2 YYEEEE. Trimming took off 3 bases at V and 7 bases at J, with 10 bases between the two ends. CDR3 bases: TGTGCCAGCAGCTGGGACCAGGCTGGCTACACCTTC. Translating gives CASSWDQAGYTF.

Only one count was recorded for this clone. This chain connects TRBV7-8 to TRBJ1-6; 9 nucleotides agree with TRBD1. V lost 3 bases and J lost 9; bases outside the gene matches: 3. This CDR3 is 14 amino acids long. Germline CDR1 is SGHVS and CDR2 is FQNEAQ. DNA for the CDR3: TGTGCCAGCAGCTTCGGGACAGGGATTTCACCCCTCCACTTT. The encoded protein is CASSFGTGISPLHF.

CDR3 residues: CASSLSGYNQPQHF. CDR3 in DNA: TGTGCCAGCAGCTTGTCAGGCTACAATCAGCCCCAGCATTTT. This chain connects TRBV7-8 to TRBJ1-5; D ambiguous. The CDR3 has 14 amino acids. With 3 bases removed from V and 3 bases from J, the gap between germline ends came to 9 bases. Germline CDR1 reads SGHVS; CDR2 reads FQNEAQ. Full variable domain (rest looked up from reference TRBV7-8 and TRBJ1-5): GAGVSQSPRYKVAKRGQDVALRCDPISGHVSLFWYQQALGQGPEFLTYFQNEAQLDKSGLPSDRFFAERPEGSVSTLKIQRTQQEDSAVYLCASSLSGYNQPQHFGDGTRLSIL.

The chain joins TRBV19 to TRBJ2-3, with 9 bases matching TRBD1. The CDR3 covers 17 residues. CDR1 and CDR2 (germline): LNHDA, SQIVND (reference sequence). V lost 5 bases, J lost 0 bases, and 9 bases stayed unmatched. CDR3 amino acids: CASSSRDRAPSTDTQYF. The CDR3 region has the DNA TGTGCCAGTAGTTCCCGGGACAGGGCCCCTAGCACAGATACGCAGTATTTT.

This clone came up a few times. The chain employs TRBV4-2 and TRBJ1-2, with a tentative D call TRBD1 (5 bases). CDR3 length equals 15 residues. Germline V gene sequence: CDR1 LGHNA, CDR2 YNFKEQ. V was trimmed by 4 bases and J by 7 bases, leaving 19 bases between them. CDR3: CASSPSPGVSGGYTF. CDR3 in DNA: TGTGCCAGCAGCCCCTCCCCGGGGGTAAGCGGTGGCTACACCTTC.

This chain connects TRBV6-6 to TRBJ2-3; 7 nucleotides agree with TRBD1. Germline loops: CDR1 MNHNY, CDR2 SVGAGI (reference sequence). V trimming: 5 bases; J trimming: 7 bases; junction bases outside the gene matches: 3. This CDR3 comprises 12 residues. The CDR3 loop reads CASSPGQNTQYF. As DNA, the CDR3 is TGTGCCAGCAGTCCGGGACAGAATACGCAGTATTTT.

The chain combines TRBV3-1 (or the pseudogene TRBV3-2) with TRBJ1-1; TRBD1 aligns across 9 bases. The CDR3 consists of 15 residues. Germline trimming cut 6 bases from V and 1 base from J; bases unmatched to any gene: 6. Germline values: CDR1 LGHDT, CDR2 YNNKEL (reference sequence). The DNA of the CDR3 is TGTGCCAGCAGTTATCCGGGACAGGGGAACACTGAAGCTTTCTTT. Protein product: CASSYPGQGNTEAFF.

The rearrangement joins TRBV10-3 to TRBJ1-2; TRBD1 is a possible D gene (5 bases). With 11 bases removed from V and 4 bases from J, the gap between germline ends came to 11 bases. CDR1 is ENHRY and CDR2 is SYGVKD in the germline V gene. The CDR3 extends over 11 amino acids. The CDR3 is CAGQGIYGYTF. The CDR3 nucleotides read TGTGCCGGTCAGGGTATCTATGGCTACACCTTC.